Below, 25 T cell receptor beta chains from the same sample are listed, as sequenced in a study of blood T cell repertoires in COVID-19. Sequencing was performed with immunoSEQ multiplex PCR; in TCRdb, only in-frame clones are kept and a portion is missing. Among some 290,000 clones listed, around nine tenths were seen once. Sequences were obtained from peripheral blood. The receptors were sampled from a woman aged 30 to 39 with COVID-19, enrolled during active disease.

The chain employs TRBV5-6 and TRBJ1-1; weak D call: TRBD1 (5 bases). V lost 2 bases to trimming and J lost 6 bases, with 8 bases between them. This CDR3 has 12 amino acids. Germline values: CDR1 SGHDT, CDR2 YYEEEE. The CDR3 DNA follows: TGTGCCAGCAGCTTTTCAGGGTCTGAAGCTTTCTTT. Translated, it gives CASSFSGSEAFF.

This chain uses TRBV18 with TRBJ1-5; D gene unclear. CDR1 is KGHSH and CDR2 is LQKENI in the germline V gene. The germline V and J ends were trimmed by 4 bases and 6 bases, with 13 bases remaining between them. This CDR3 region has 14 residues. Here the CDR3 DNA reads TGTGCCAGCTCACTTGGCGGAGGAGTTCAGCCCCAGCATTTT. It codes for CASSLGGGVQPQHF.

The chain carries TRBV18 and TRBJ1-5, with 7 nucleotides matching TRBD1. The junction had 7 bases not matched to a gene; V was cut back by 4 bases and J by 7 bases. Germline-derived CDR1 and CDR2 are KGHSH and LQKENI. This CDR3 has 14 residues. The CDR3 protein is CASSRDRDRQPQHF. The CDR3 DNA sequence: TGTGCCAGCTCACGAGACAGGGACCGGCAGCCCCAGCATTTT.

The chain links TRBV7-8 to TRBJ1-2; the match to TRBD1 covers 7 bases. V lost 5 bases and J lost 3; bases outside the gene matches: 0. Germline assignment: CDR1 SGHVS and CDR2 FQNEAQ. There are 12 residues in the CDR3. CDR3 nucleotides: TGTGCCAGCAGCCAGGGGGACTATGGCTACACCTTC. Translating gives CASSQGDYGYTF. Complete variable domain (other parts from reference TRBV7-8 and TRBJ1-2): GAGVSQSPRYKVAKRGQDVALRCDPISGHVSLFWYQQALGQGPEFLTYFQNEAQLDKSGLPSDRFFAERPEGSVSTLKIQRTQQEDSAVYLCASSQGDYGYTFGSGTRLTVV.

The chain combines TRBV9 with TRBJ2-1; D unclear. The CDR3 totals 13 residues. Between the trimmed V and J ends, which lost 0 bases and 5 bases, there was a span of 6 bases. Looked up from germline, CDR1 is SGDLS and CDR2 is YYNGEE. For the CDR3, the DNA is TGTGCCAGCAGCGTAGCTAACCACAATGAGCAGTTCTTC. Amino acid sequence: CASSVANHNEQFF.

This chain connects TRBV6-5 to TRBJ2-1; 7 bases map to TRBD2. Germline CDR1 and CDR2: MNHEY and SVGAGI. The J segment lost 4 bases and the V segment lost 0 bases, leaving 6 bases of the junction unmatched. The CDR3 is made up of 16 amino acids. The CDR3 protein is CASSYSSQRGYNEQFF. For the CDR3, the DNA is TGTGCCAGCAGTTACTCATCCCAGCGGGGATACAATGAGCAGTTCTTC.

CDR3 residues: CTSSTGLAGGRYQDTQYF. CDR3 sequence (DNA): TGCACCAGCAGCACTGGACTAGCGGGGGGCCGATATCAAGATACGCAGTATTTT. The rearrangement joins TRBV1 to TRBJ2-3; the table names TRBD2, a call not compared with the DNA. TRBV1 is labeled a pseudogene. This CDR3 has 18 amino acids.

V is TRBV6-1 and J is TRBJ1-5, with D tentatively TRBD1 (5 bases). CDR1 is MNHNS and CDR2 is SASEGT in the germline V gene. The V and J ends lost 2 bases and 3 bases respectively, with 11 bases between them. The CDR3 has 15 amino acids. The CDR3 protein is CASSENRGTNQPQHF. Written as DNA, the CDR3 is TGTGCCAGCAGTGAAAACCGGGGGACCAATCAGCCCCAGCATTTT.

Here the CDR3 reads CASSLAKTGVADTQYF. The CDR3 DNA follows: TGTGCCAGCAGCTTAGCGAAGACAGGGGTGGCAGATACGCAGTATTTT. This chain uses TRBV7-9 with TRBJ2-3, with TRBD1 matching 8 bases. Germline-derived CDR1 and CDR2 are SEHNR and FQNEAQ (reference sequence). The CDR3 spans 16 residues. V lost 0 bases to trimming and J lost 4 bases; unmatched junction nucleotides: 6.

The J gene is TRBJ2-7, the V gene TRBV4-1, with no clear D. CDR1 and CDR2 (germline): MGHRA, YSYEKL. CDR3 length: 14 amino acids. Trimming stripped 4 bases from V and 3 bases from J, with 13 bases between. In DNA, the CDR3 is TGCGCCAGCAGCCCACAAAGTCCCAACTACGAGCAGTACTTC. Residues: CASSPQSPNYEQYF.

The sample holds one count of this clone. J is TRBJ1-3 and V is TRBV6-6; D may be TRBD1 (6 bases). Trimming took 5 bases from V and 0 from J, leaving 17 bases between them. The CDR3 is 17 residues long. Germline assignment: CDR1 MNHNY and CDR2 SVGAGI (reference sequence). In nucleotides, the CDR3 is TGTGCCAGCAGTCCCCAGGGGAGAGGGGCCTCTGGAAACACCATATATTTT. Translated: CASSPQGRGASGNTIYF.

This rearrangement joins TRBV28 to TRBJ2-7; 8 bases are a match to TRBD1. J gave up 4 bases and V 5 bases, and 13 bases lay outside the gene matches. Per the germline V gene, CDR1 is MDHEN and CDR2 is SYDVKM. The CDR3 runs to 16 residues. The CDR3 DNA reads as TGTGCCAGCAGTGTCCAGGGGGCTGCCTCCTTTTACGAGCAGTACTTC. Translating gives CASSVQGAASFYEQYF.

V is TRBV18 and J is TRBJ1-1; D may be TRBD1 (5 bases). The V end was cut by 0 bases, the J end by 5 bases, with 13 bases between. The CDR3 spans 15 residues. CDR1 is KGHSH and CDR2 is LQKENI in the germline V gene. CDR3 DNA: TGTGCCAGCTCACCACCCGGTGGGGCGCGAACTGAAGCTTTCTTT. This encodes CASSPPGGARTEAFF.

This clone has more than one count but fewer than ten. The J gene is TRBJ1-1, the V gene TRBV5-1; weak D call: TRBD1 (6 bases). The CDR3 runs 15 residues. Trimming pared 1 base from V and 0 bases from J, leaving 10 bases between. The germline CDR1 and CDR2 sequences are SGHRS and YFSETQ. CDR3 amino acids: CASSLTGMMNTEAFF. The CDR3, as DNA: TGCGCCAGCAGCTTGACAGGGATGATGAACACTGAAGCTTTCTTT.

This chain uses TRBV6-5 with TRBJ2-7; D uncertain. CDR3 size: 14 residues. Per the germline V gene, CDR1 is MNHEY and CDR2 is SVGAGI. The V gene lost 6 bases and the J gene lost 2 bases, with 14 bases spanning the gap. CDR3 DNA: TGTGCCAGCAGCTCCCTCAAAGCACCCTACGAGCAGTACTTC. Translated, it gives CASSSLKAPYEQYF.

V gene TRBV6-4 combines with J gene TRBJ1-5; D gene unclear. V gave up 3 bases and J gave up 5 bases, with 11 bases separating them. CDR1 is MRHNA and CDR2 is SNTAGT in the germline V gene. There are 14 residues in the CDR3. DNA for the CDR3: TGTGCCAGCAGTGAAATGGGCGGGGATCAGCCCCAGCATTTT. Amino acid sequence: CASSEMGGDQPQHF.

This chain joins TRBV27 and TRBJ2-7; TRBD1 matches 9 bases. V shed 11 bases and J 3 bases; nucleotides not matched to a gene: 14. Germline CDR1 reads MNHEY; CDR2 reads SMNVEV (reference sequence). CDR3 size: 15 residues. CDR3 in amino acids: CAPGPTGGDLYEQYF. The CDR3 nucleotides are TGTGCCCCAGGGCCCACAGGGGGCGACCTCTACGAGCAGTACTTC.

The chain is built from TRBV10-2 and TRBJ1-5; 8 positions agree with TRBD1. CDR1 is WSHSY and CDR2 is SAAADI in the germline V gene. J gave up 5 bases and V 6 bases, and 3 bases lay outside the gene matches. There are 13 residues in the CDR3. The CDR3 DNA follows: TGCGCCAGCAGAACGGGACAGGATCAGCCCCAGCATTTT. Amino acid sequence: CASRTGQDQPQHF.

V usage is TRBV3-1 (or the pseudogene TRBV3-2) and J usage is TRBJ2-5; 16 bases are shared with TRBD2. After removal of 4 bases from V and 0 bases from J, the junction contained 8 bases not matched to a gene. There are 19 residues in the CDR3. CDR1 and CDR2 (germline): LGHDT, YNNKEL (reference sequence). As DNA, the CDR3 is TGTGCCAGCAGCCCCCCCTTGGGACTAGCGGGGGGGTACCAAGAGACCCAGTACTTC. As protein: CASSPPLGLAGGYQETQYF.

The rearrangement links TRBV2 to TRBJ2-7; D might be TRBD1 (5 bases). Trimming removed 1 base from V and 4 bases from J, with 14 bases in between. Germline V CDR1 and CDR2: SNHLY, FYNNEI. The CDR3 is 15 amino acids. The CDR3 DNA follows: TGTGCCAGCAGTGAAGACGGCCTAGGGGCGTACGAGCAGTACTTC. This encodes CASSEDGLGAYEQYF.

The rearrangement uses TRBV6-5 and TRBJ1-4, with D perhaps TRBD1 (5 bases). Per the germline V gene, CDR1 is MNHEY and CDR2 is SVGAGI. The CDR3 consists of 15 residues. Deletions cut 2 bases from V and 5 bases from J, with 12 bases between. The CDR3: CASSYNGGSNEKLFF. Written as DNA, the CDR3 is TGTGCCAGCAGTTACAATGGGGGGTCCAATGAAAAACTGTTTTTT.

V gene TRBV6-1 combines with J gene TRBJ2-7; the D gene is possibly TRBD1 (5 bases). CDR1 is MNHNS and CDR2 is SASEGT in the germline V gene. Trimming shortened V by 2 bases and J by 2 bases, and 7 bases separated the two germline ends. The length of the CDR3 is 13 residues. In DNA form, the CDR3 reads TGTGCCAGCAGTGAAAGGGGTCCCTACGAGCAGTACTTC. It is translated as CASSERGPYEQYF.

The CDR3 region is CASSSDNLRGYTF. DNA of the CDR3: TGTGCCAGCAGTTCGGACAACTTGAGGGGCTACACCTTC. J is TRBJ1-2 and V is TRBV28; TRBD1 might be the D (5 bases). Deletions cut 4 bases from V and 8 bases from J, with 14 bases between. The CDR3 is made up of 13 amino acids. CDR1 is MDHEN and CDR2 is SYDVKM in the germline V gene.

This chain connects TRBV5-1 to TRBJ2-7; maybe TRBD1 (6 bases). The CDR3 has 13 residues. The germline V gene encodes CDR1 SGHRS and CDR2 YFSETQ. The V and J ends lost 1 base and 3 bases respectively, with 8 bases between them. The CDR3 DNA reads TGCGCCAGCAGCTTGATACAGGGCTACGAGCAGTACTTC. This gives the protein CASSLIQGYEQYF.

The chain uses TRBV7-6 and TRBJ1-5; possible D gene TRBD1, 6 bases. Germline V gives CDR1 SGHVS, CDR2 FNYEAQ. The CDR3 extends over 15 amino acids. Trimming pared 0 bases from V and 5 bases from J, leaving 11 bases between. The CDR3 DNA sequence: TGTGCCAGCAGCTTAGCGGGGGGGCACGATCAGCCCCAGCATTTT. Translated: CASSLAGGHDQPQHF.